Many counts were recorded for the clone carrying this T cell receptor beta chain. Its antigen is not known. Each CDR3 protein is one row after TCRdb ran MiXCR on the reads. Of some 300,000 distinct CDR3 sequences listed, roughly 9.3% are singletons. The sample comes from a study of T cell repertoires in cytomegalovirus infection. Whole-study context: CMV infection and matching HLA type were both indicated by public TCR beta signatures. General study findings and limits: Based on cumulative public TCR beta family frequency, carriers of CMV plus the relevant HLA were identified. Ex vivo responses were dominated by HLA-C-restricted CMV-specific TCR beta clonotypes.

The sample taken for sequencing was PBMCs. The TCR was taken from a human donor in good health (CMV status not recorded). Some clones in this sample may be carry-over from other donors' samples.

This chain's CDR3 is CASSTVDYQETQYF. The CDR3 DNA reads TGTGCCAGCAGTACTGTGGACTACCAAGAGACCCAGTACTTC. This rearrangement joins TRBV6-2 or TRBV6-3 to TRBJ2-5; perhaps TRBD2 as D (5 bases). The CDR3 loop spans 14 amino acids. V gave up 5 bases and J gave up 0 bases, with 10 bases separating them. Looked up from germline, CDR1 is MNHEY and CDR2 is SVGEGT.